The present T cell receptor (beta chain) was sequenced within a study of identical twins. General study results and limits: Weaker excess twin sharing was observed in beta out-of-frame sequences. Abundant cord blood beta clonotypes carried fewer insertions; memory repertoires showed none.

TCRdb reprocessed the 5' RACE reads via MiXCR and lists one record per CDR3 protein. The sample contains 240,000 or so distinct CDR3 sequences, roughly a tenth of which appear only once. To note about this clonotype: Its antigen is not known.

CDR3 size: 14 residues. V lost 2 bases, J lost 6 bases, and 11 bases lay in between. Germline CDR1 reads KGHSH; CDR2 reads LQKENI. Material: memory T cells sorted from blood. The TCR sequence derives from a man aged 45-65 years in good health. This rearrangement joins TRBV18 to TRBJ2-4; TRBD2 is a possible D gene (5 bases). The CDR3 reads CASSPREGPNIQYF. The CDR3 DNA follows: TGTGCCAGCTCACCAAGAGAGGGTCCAAACATTCAGTACTTC.